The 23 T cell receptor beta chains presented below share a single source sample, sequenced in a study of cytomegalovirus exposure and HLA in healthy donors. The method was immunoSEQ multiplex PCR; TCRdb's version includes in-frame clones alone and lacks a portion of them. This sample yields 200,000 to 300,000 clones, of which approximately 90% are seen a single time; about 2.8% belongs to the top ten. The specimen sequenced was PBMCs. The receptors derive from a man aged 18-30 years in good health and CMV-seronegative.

CDR3 bases: TGCAGCGTGGGGGGGTCCCAGGGAGGGGTCTATGGCTACACCTTC. Translated: CSVGGSQGGVYGYTF. V gene TRBV29-1 combines with J gene TRBJ1-2, with a tentative D call TRBD1 (5 bases). The CDR3 spans 15 residues. The germline V gene has CDR1 SQVTM and CDR2 ANQGSEA. Trimming removed 6 bases at V and 4 bases at J, with 21 bases between.

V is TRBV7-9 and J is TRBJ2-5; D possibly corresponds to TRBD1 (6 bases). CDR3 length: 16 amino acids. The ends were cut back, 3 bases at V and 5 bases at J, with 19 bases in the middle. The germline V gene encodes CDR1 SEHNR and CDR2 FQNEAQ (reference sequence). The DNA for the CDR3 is TGTGCCAGCAGCTTCGAGTTAGGCAGGGGAAGGGAGACCCAGTACTTC. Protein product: CASSFELGRGRETQYF.

The CDR3 region is CASSPLADHYNEQFF. DNA of the CDR3: TGTGCCAGCAGCCCCCTAGCGGACCACTACAATGAGCAGTTCTTC. V gene TRBV28 combines with J gene TRBJ2-1, with 7 bases fitting TRBD2. CDR1 is MDHEN and CDR2 is SYDVKM in the germline V gene. This CDR3 region has 15 residues. J gave up 3 bases and V 6 bases, and 8 bases lay outside the gene matches.

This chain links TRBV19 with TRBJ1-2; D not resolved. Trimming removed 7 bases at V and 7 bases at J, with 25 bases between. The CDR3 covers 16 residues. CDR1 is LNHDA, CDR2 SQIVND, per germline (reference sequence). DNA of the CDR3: TGTGCCAGTACCCAACCCATGGAGAGTCGGCTAAGTGGCTACACCTTC. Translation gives CASTQPMESRLSGYTF.

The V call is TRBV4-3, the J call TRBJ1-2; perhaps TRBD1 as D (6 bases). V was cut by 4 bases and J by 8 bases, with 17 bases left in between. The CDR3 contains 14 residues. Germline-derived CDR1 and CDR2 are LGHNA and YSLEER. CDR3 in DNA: TGCGCCAGCAGCCTAGGCGGGGGGCCGGGCGGCTACACCTTC. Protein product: CASSLGGGPGGYTF.

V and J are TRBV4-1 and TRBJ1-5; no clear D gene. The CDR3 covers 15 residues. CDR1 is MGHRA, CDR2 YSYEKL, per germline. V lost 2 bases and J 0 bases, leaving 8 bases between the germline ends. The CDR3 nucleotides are TGCGCCAGCAGCCAAAACAGCAATAGCAATCAGCCCCAGCATTTT. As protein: CASSQNSNSNQPQHF.

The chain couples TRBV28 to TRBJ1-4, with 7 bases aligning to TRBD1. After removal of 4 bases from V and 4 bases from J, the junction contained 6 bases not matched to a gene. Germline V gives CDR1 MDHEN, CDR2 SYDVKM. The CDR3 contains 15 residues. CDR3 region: CASSSSTGRNEKLFF. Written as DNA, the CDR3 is TGTGCCAGCAGTTCCTCGACAGGGCGTAATGAAAAACTGTTTTTT.

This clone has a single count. Here the CDR3 reads CASSVRSGSSSYNEQFF. The CDR3 nucleotides are TGTGCCAGCAGCGTCCGTAGCGGGAGTTCTTCCTACAATGAGCAGTTCTTC. J is TRBJ2-1 and V is TRBV9, with 9 bases matching TRBD2. The V segment lost 2 bases and the J segment 1 base; nucleotides outside the gene matches: 7. The CDR3 consists of 17 residues. Per germline, CDR1 SGDLS and CDR2 YYNGEE.

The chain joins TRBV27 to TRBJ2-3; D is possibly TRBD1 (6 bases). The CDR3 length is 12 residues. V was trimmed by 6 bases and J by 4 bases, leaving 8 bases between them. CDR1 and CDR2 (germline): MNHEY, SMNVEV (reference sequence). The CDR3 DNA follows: TGTGCCAGCAGACAGGGCGCAGATACGCAGTATTTT. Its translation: CASRQGADTQYF.

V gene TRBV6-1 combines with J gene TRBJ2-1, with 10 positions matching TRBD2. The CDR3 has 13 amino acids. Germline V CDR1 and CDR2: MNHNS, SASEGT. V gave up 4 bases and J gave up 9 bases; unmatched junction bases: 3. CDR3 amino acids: CASSVLAGAEQFF. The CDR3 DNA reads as TGTGCCAGCAGTGTCCTAGCGGGAGCTGAGCAGTTCTTC.

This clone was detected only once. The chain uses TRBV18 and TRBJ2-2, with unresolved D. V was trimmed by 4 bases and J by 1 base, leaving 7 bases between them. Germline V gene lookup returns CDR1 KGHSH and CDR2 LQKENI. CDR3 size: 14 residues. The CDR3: CASSRQENTGELFF. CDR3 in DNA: TGTGCCAGCTCACGACAAGAGAACACCGGGGAGCTGTTTTTT.

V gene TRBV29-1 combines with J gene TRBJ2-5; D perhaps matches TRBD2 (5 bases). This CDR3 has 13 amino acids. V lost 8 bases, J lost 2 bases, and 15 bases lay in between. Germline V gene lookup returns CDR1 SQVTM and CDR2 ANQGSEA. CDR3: CSTKRSPQETQYF. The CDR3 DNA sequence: TGCAGCACGAAGCGGAGCCCTCAAGAGACCCAGTACTTC.

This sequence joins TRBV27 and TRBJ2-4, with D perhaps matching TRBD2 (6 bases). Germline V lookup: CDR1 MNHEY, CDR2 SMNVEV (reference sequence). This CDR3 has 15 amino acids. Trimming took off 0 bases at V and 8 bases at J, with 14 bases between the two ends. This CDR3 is CASSLSRRGADIQYF. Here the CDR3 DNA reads TGTGCCAGCAGTTTATCGAGGAGGGGCGCGGACATTCAGTACTTC.

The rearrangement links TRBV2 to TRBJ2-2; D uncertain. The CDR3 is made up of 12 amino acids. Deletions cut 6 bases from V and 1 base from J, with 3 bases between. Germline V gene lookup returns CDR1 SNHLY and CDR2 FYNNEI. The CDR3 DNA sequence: TGTGCCAGCAGACAGAACACCGGGGAGCTGTTTTTT. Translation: CASRQNTGELFF.

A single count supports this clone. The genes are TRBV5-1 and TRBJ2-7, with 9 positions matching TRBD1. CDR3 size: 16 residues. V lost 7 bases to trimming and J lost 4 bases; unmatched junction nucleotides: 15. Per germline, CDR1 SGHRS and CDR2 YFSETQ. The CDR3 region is CASENTGGKEGYEQYF. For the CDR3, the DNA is TGCGCCAGCGAGAACACAGGGGGCAAAGAGGGGTACGAGCAGTACTTC.

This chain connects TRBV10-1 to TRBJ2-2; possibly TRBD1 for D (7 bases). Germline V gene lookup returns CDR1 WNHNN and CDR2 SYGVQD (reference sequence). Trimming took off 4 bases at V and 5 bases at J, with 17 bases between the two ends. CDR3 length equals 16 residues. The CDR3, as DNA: TGCGCCAGCAGTGTACGACAGGGCGGGAATACCGGGGAGCTGTTTTTT. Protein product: CASSVRQGGNTGELFF.

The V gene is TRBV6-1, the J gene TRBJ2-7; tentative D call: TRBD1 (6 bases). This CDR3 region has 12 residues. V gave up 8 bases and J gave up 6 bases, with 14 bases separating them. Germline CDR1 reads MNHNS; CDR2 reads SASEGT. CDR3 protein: CASLQGSGEQYF. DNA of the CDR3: TGTGCCAGCCTACAGGGATCAGGCGAGCAGTACTTC.

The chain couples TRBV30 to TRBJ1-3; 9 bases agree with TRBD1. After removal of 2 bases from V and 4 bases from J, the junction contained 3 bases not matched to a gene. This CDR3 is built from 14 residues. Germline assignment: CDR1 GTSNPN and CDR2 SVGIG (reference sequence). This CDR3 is CAWSTGGAGNTIYF. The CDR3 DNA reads TGTGCCTGGAGTACAGGGGGCGCGGGAAACACCATATATTTT.

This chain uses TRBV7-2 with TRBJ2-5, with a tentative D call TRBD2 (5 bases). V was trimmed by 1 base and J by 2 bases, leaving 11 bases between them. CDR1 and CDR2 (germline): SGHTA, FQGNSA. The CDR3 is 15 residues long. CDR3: CASSLGLANQETQYF. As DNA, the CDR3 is TGTGCCAGCAGCTTAGGCCTAGCAAATCAAGAGACCCAGTACTTC.

The DNA of the CDR3 is TGTGCCAGCAGCTCCCCGGGACAGGGGGCGTATGAGCAGTACTTC. This sequence encodes CASSSPGQGAYEQYF. The chain has TRBV7-9 and TRBJ2-7; 12 bases are shared with TRBD1. Germline V gene lookup returns CDR1 SEHNR and CDR2 FQNEAQ (reference sequence). This CDR3 is 15 amino acids long. Trimming cost V 4 bases and J 7 bases; bases outside gene matches: 8.

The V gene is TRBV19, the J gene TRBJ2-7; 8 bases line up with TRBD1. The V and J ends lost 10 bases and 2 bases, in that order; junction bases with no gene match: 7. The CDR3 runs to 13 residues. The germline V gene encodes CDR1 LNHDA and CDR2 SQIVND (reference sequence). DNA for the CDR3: TGTGCCACCCAGGGACAGGACGCCTACGAGCAGTACTTC. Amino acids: CATQGQDAYEQYF.

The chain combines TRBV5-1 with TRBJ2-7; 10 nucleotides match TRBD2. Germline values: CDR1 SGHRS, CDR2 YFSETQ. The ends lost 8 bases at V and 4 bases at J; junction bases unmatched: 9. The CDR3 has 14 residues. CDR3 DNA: TGCGCCAGTCAACCCACTAGCGGGGATTACGAGCAGTACTTC. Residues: CASQPTSGDYEQYF.

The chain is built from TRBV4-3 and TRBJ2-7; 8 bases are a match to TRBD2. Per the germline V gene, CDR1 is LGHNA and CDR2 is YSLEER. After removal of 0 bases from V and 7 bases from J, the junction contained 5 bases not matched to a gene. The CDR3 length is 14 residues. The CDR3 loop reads CASSQDRLAGEQYF. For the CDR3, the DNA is TGCGCCAGCAGCCAAGATAGGTTAGCGGGGGAGCAGTACTTC.